Given below is one T cell receptor beta chain in context. The antigen remains unidentified. Random hexamers were used to reverse transcribe roughly 0.5 to 1 ug of RNA. From the immunoSEQ multiplex PCR reads, TCRdb called clonotypes with MiXCR, one entry per CDR3 protein. The data contain 100,000 to 150,000 distinct CDR3 sequences, 80% to 85% of them singletons. These data originate in a study of CD8 T cells in Susac syndrome. Between the trimmed V and J ends, which lost 10 bases and 0 bases, there was a span of 16 bases. This CDR3 contains 15 residues. Germline CDR1 ENHRY, CDR2 SYGVKD. It was negative isolation that provided the CD8+ and CD4+ T cells, whereas TEMRA cells were enriched by FACS. The study, taken as a whole, reports: Only a relatively small number of individuals were included in the TCR sequencing and HLA analysis.

This receptor was obtained from a human donor with multiple sclerosis. The sample consisted of CD8+ T cells from PBMCs. The chain has TRBV10-3 and TRBJ2-1, with D tentatively TRBD2 (5 bases). The chain's CDR3 is CASLWGADSYNEQFF. Written as DNA, the CDR3 is TGTGCCAGCCTTTGGGGAGCCGACTCCTACAATGAGCAGTTCTTC.